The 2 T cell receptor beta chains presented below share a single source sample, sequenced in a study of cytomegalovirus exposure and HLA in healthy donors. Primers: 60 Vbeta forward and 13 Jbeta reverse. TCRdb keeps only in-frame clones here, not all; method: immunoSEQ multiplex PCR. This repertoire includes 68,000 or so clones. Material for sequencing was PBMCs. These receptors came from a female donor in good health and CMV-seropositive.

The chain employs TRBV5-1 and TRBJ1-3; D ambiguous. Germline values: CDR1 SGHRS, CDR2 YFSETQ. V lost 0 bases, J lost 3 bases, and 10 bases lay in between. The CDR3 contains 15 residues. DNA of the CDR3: TGCGCCAGCAGCTTGGAGGCGGGTAGTGGAAACACCATATATTTT. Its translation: CASSLEAGSGNTIYF. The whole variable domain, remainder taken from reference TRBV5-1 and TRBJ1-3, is KAGVTQTPRYLIKTRGQQVTLSCSPISGHRSVSWYQQTPGQGLQFLFEYFSETQRNKGNFPGRFSGRQFSNSRSEMNVSTLELGDSALYLCASSLEAGSGNTIYFGEGSWLTVV.

The CDR3 reads CSVEDTGKPYEQYF. The DNA of the CDR3 is TGCAGCGTTGAAGACACAGGGAAACCCTACGAGCAGTACTTC. The chain has TRBV29-1 and TRBJ2-7; D may be TRBD1 (6 bases). V was cut by 0 bases and J by 2 bases, with 11 bases left in between. The germline gives CDR1 SQVTM, CDR2 ANQGSEA. This CDR3 contains 14 residues.